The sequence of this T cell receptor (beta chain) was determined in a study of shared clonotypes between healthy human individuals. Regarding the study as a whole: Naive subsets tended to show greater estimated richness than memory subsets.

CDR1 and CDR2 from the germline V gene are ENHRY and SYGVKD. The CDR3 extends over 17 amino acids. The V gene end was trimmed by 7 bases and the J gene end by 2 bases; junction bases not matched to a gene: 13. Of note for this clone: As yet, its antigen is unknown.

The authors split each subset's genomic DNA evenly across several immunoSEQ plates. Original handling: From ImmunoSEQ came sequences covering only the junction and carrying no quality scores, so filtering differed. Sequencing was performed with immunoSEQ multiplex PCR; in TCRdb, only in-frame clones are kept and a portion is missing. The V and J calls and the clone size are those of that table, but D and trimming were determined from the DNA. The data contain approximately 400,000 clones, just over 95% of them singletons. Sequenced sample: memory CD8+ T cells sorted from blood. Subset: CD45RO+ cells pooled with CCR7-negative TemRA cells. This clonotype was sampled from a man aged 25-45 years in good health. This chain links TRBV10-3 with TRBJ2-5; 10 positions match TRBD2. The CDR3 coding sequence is TGTGCCATCAAGGCGGCTAGCGGGAGATTACCACAAGAGACCCAGTACTTC. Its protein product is CAIKAASGRLPQETQYF.